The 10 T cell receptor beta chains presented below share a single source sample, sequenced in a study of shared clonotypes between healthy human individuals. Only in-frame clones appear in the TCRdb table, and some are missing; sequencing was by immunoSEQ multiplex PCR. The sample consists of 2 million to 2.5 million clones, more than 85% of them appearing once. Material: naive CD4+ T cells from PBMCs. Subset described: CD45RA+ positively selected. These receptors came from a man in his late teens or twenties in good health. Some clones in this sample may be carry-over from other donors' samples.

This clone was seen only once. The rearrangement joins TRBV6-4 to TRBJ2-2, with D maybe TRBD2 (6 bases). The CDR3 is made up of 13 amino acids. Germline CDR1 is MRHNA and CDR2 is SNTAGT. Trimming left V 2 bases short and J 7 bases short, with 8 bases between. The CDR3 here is CASSDDGGGELFF. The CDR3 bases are TGTGCCAGCAGTGACGACGGGGGCGGGGAGCTGTTTTTT.

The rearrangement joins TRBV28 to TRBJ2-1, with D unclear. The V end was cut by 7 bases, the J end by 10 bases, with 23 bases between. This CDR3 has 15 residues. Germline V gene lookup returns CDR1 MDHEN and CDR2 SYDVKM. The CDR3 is CASMAYGMRYQEQFF. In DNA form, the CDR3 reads TGTGCCAGCATGGCCTACGGTATGCGGTATCAAGAGCAGTTCTTC.

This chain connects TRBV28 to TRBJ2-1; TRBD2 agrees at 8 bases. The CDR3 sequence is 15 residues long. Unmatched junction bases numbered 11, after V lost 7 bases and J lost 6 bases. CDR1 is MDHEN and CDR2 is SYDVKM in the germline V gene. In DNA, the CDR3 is TGTGCCAGCAAATCGGGGGGGGCCCTCCCCAATGAGCAGTTCTTC. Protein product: CASKSGGALPNEQFF.

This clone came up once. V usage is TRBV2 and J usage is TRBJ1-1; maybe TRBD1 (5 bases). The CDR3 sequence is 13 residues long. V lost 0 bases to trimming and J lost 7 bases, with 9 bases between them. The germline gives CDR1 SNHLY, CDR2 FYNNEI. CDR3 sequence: CASSEAGTLEAFF. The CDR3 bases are TGTGCCAGCAGTGAAGCTGGGACTCTTGAAGCTTTCTTT.

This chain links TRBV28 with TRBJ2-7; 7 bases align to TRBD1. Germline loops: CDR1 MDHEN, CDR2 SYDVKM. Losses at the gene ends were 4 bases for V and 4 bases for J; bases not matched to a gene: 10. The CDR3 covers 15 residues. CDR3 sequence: CASSSYRGVGYEQYF. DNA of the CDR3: TGTGCCAGCAGTTCCTACAGGGGCGTGGGATACGAGCAGTACTTC.

The CDR3 coding sequence is TGTGCCACCAGCAGAGGCGGGACGGTGGAGTTCTTC. This codes for CATSRGGTVEFF. V usage is TRBV15 and J usage is TRBJ2-1, with D tentatively TRBD2 (6 bases). Trimming removed 1 base at V and 14 bases at J, with 12 bases between. Per the germline V gene, CDR1 is LNHNV and CDR2 is YYDKDF (reference sequence). This CDR3 is 12 amino acids long.

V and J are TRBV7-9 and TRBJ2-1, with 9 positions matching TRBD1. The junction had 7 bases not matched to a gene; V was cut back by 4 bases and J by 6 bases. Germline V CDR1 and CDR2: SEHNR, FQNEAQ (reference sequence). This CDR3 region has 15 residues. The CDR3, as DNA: TGTGCCAGCAGCTGGGGACAGGGCGGCTTCAATGAGCAGTTCTTC. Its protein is CASSWGQGGFNEQFF.

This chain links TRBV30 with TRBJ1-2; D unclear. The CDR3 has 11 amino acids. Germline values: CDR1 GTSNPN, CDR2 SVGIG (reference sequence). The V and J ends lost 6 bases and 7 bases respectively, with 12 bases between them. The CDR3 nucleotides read TGTGCCTGCTTCCTCGTTTCTGGCTACACCTTC. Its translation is CACFLVSGYTF.

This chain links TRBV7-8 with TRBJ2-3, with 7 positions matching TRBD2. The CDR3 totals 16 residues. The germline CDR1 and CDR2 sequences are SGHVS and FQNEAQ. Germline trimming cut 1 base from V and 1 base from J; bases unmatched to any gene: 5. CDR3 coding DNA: TGTGCCAGCAGCTTAGATTCGAGCGGGGGCACAGATACGCAGTATTTT. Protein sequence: CASSLDSSGGTDTQYF.

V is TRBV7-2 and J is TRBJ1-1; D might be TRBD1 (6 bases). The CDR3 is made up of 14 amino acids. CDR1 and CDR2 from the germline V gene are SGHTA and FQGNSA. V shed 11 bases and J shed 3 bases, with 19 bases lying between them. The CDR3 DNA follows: TGTGCCTCCGGGGGGCGCGGGGAATACACTGAAGCTTTCTTT. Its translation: CASGGRGEYTEAFF.